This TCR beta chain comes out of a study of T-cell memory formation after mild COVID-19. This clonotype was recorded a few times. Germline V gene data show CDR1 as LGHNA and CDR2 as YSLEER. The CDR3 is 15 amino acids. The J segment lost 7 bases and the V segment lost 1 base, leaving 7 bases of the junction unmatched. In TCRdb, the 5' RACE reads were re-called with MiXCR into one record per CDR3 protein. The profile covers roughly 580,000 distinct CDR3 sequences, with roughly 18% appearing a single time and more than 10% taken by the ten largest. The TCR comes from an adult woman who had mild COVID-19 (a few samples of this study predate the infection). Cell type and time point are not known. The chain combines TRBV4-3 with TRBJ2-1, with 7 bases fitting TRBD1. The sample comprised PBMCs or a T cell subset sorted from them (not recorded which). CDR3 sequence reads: CASSQVGDRDNEQFF. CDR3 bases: TGCGCCAGCAGCCAAGTCGGGGACAGAGATAATGAGCAGTTCTTC.